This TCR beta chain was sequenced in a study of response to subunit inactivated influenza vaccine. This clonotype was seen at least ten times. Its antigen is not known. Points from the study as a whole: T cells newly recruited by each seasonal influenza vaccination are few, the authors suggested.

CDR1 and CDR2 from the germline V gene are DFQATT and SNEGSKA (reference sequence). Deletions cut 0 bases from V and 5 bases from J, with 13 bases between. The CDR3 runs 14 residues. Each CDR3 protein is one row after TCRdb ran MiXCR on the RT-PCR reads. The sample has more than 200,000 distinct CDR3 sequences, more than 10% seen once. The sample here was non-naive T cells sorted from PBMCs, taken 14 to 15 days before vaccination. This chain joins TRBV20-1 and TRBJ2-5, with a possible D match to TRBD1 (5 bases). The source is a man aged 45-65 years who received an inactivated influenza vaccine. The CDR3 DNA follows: TGCAGTGCTAGAGATTCCCAGGGCAGGGAGACCCAGTACTTC. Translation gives CSARDSQGRETQYF.